The 14 T cell receptor beta chains below all came from one sample that was sequenced in a study of T cell responses to AZD1222 COVID-19 vaccine. Libraries were prepared by immunoSEQ multiplex PCR; TCRdb keeps only in-frame clonotypes and omits some of them. This sample has roughly 40,000 clones, with less than 95% found just once. Material: peripheral blood, obtained 28 days after the second AZD1222 dose. The origin of the receptors is an adult who received the AZD1222 COVID-19 vaccine.

This clone came up a few times. The chain links TRBV7-2 to TRBJ1-1; a weak D match, TRBD1 (5 bases). The CDR3 sequence is 14 residues long. The germline V gene encodes CDR1 SGHTA and CDR2 FQGNSA. V was cut by 6 bases and J by 3 bases, with 14 bases left in between. The CDR3 protein is CASRISGGDTEAFF. Here the CDR3 DNA reads TGTGCCAGCAGAATCTCGGGGGGGGACACTGAAGCTTTCTTT.

The J gene is TRBJ2-1, the V gene TRBV30, with 7 bases identical to TRBD2. Germline trimming cut 0 bases from V and 4 bases from J; bases unmatched to any gene: 6. Germline V gene sequence: CDR1 GTSNPN, CDR2 SVGIG (reference sequence). This CDR3 has 15 amino acids. CDR3 sequence: CAWSVSGGRYNEQFF. CDR3 nucleotide sequence: TGTGCCTGGAGTGTATCGGGGGGAAGGTACAATGAGCAGTTCTTC.

This clone showed up just once. The genes are TRBV6-2 or TRBV6-3 and TRBJ1-1; no definite D call. Per germline, CDR1 MNHEY and CDR2 SVGEGT. V dropped 4 bases and J dropped 1 base, with 7 bases sitting between them. The CDR3 spans 13 residues. Here the CDR3 reads CASSWQQNTEAFF. In DNA form, the CDR3 reads TGTGCCAGCAGTTGGCAGCAGAACACTGAAGCTTTCTTT.

V and J are TRBV6-5 and TRBJ1-5, with 10 bases aligning to TRBD1. Germline lookup yields CDR1 MNHEY and CDR2 SVGAGI. This CDR3 contains 14 residues. After removal of 5 bases from V and 6 bases from J, the junction contained 4 bases not matched to a gene. The DNA for the CDR3 is TGTGCCAGCAGTACCGGGACAGGGGTTCAGCCCCAGCATTTT. Translation: CASSTGTGVQPQHF.

This sequence joins TRBV19 and TRBJ1-4, with D tentatively TRBD1 (5 bases). V lost 5 bases to trimming and J lost 8 bases, with 15 bases between them. The CDR3 sequence is 14 residues long. Germline lookup yields CDR1 LNHDA and CDR2 SQIVND (reference sequence). The CDR3 coding sequence is TGTGCCAGTAGTCTCGGGGGATTAAAAGAAAAACTGTTTTTT. Translating it yields CASSLGGLKEKLFF.

The chain recombines TRBV5-1 with TRBJ2-2; 8 bases are a match to TRBD1. Germline V gene sequence: CDR1 SGHRS, CDR2 YFSETQ. V trimming: 0 bases; J trimming: 5 bases; junction bases outside the gene matches: 3. The CDR3 covers 15 residues. The CDR3 DNA sequence: TGCGCCAGCAGCTTGGGTGACAGGGGTACCGGGGAGCTGTTTTTT. Translation gives CASSLGDRGTGELFF.

The CDR3 spells CATSRDLGATNEKLFF. CDR3 DNA: TGTGCCACCAGCAGAGATTTGGGGGCAACTAATGAAAAACTGTTTTTT. The chain has TRBV15 and TRBJ1-4, with D tentatively TRBD1 (5 bases). Germline assignment: CDR1 LNHNV and CDR2 YYDKDF (reference sequence). The V and J ends lost 0 bases and 0 bases respectively, with 8 bases between them. This CDR3 comprises 16 residues. Looking up the rest from reference TRBV15 and TRBJ1-4 gives the full variable domain: DAMVIQNPRYQVTQFGKPVTLSCSQTLNHNVMYWYQQKSSQAPKLLFHYYDKDFNNEADTPDNFQSRRPNTSFCFLDIRSPGLGDTAMYLCATSRDLGATNEKLFFGSGTQLSVL.

The chain couples TRBV6-5 to TRBJ2-7; unclear D gene. Germline CDR1 is MNHEY and CDR2 is SVGAGI. The CDR3 consists of 13 residues. Trimming took off 8 bases at V and 0 bases at J, with 11 bases between the two ends. In DNA, the CDR3 is TGTGCCAGCTCAGGCAAAAACTCCTACGAGCAGTACTTC. As protein: CASSGKNSYEQYF.

CDR3 region: CASGPPPPDREQGSNQPQHF. CDR3 bases: TGTGCTAGTGGTCCCCCCCCTCCGGACAGGGAACAAGGGAGCAATCAGCCCCAGCATTTT. This sequence joins TRBV12-5 and TRBJ1-5; 8 bases agree with TRBD1. The CDR3 covers 20 residues. V lost 5 bases to trimming and J lost 1 base; unmatched junction nucleotides: 19. Germline V gene data show CDR1 as LGHNT and CDR2 as FRNRAP.

The genes are TRBV14 and TRBJ1-1; D perhaps matches TRBD1 (5 bases). This CDR3 contains 12 residues. Trimming left V 3 bases short and J 7 bases short, with 9 bases between. The germline CDR1 and CDR2 sequences are SGHDN and FVKESK. CDR3 nucleotides: TGTGCCAGCAGCCAGGGACCGCGTGAAGCTTTCTTT. Encoded protein: CASSQGPREAFF.

The chain is built from TRBV6-5 and TRBJ2-5, with 7 bases fitting TRBD2. Germline V gives CDR1 MNHEY, CDR2 SVGAGI. V lost 6 bases and J lost 4; bases outside the gene matches: 5. The CDR3 spans 13 residues. The DNA of the CDR3 is TGTGCCAGCAGGCCGGGGGGTGGAGAGACCCAGTACTTC. Translating gives CASRPGGGETQYF.

This chain connects TRBV30 to TRBJ1-6; D gene uncertain. The length of the CDR3 is 14 residues. Germline V CDR1 and CDR2: GTSNPN, SVGIG (reference sequence). Trimming removed 3 bases at V and 5 bases at J, with 11 bases between. The CDR3 bases are TGTGCCTGGAGAACAGCCTCTAATAATTCACCCCTCCACTTT. Residues: CAWRTASNNSPLHF.

This chain connects TRBV5-1 to TRBJ2-1; 10 bases map to TRBD2. Germline values: CDR1 SGHRS, CDR2 YFSETQ. The CDR3 sequence is 16 residues long. Trimming took 0 bases from V and 10 from J; bases not matched to a gene: 10. CDR3 amino acids: CASSLDGKRGGREQFF. CDR3 in DNA: TGCGCCAGCAGCTTGGATGGCAAGCGGGGGGGCCGCGAGCAGTTCTTC.

CDR3 DNA: TGTGCCAGTATGGGAGCAGGGCCCAATCAGCCCCAGCATTTT. This encodes CASMGAGPNQPQHF. This chain connects TRBV19 to TRBJ1-5, with a possible D match to TRBD1 (5 bases). Germline V gene sequence: CDR1 LNHDA, CDR2 SQIVND (reference sequence). V was shortened by 7 bases and J by 3 bases, with 13 bases between the two germline ends. There are 14 residues in the CDR3.